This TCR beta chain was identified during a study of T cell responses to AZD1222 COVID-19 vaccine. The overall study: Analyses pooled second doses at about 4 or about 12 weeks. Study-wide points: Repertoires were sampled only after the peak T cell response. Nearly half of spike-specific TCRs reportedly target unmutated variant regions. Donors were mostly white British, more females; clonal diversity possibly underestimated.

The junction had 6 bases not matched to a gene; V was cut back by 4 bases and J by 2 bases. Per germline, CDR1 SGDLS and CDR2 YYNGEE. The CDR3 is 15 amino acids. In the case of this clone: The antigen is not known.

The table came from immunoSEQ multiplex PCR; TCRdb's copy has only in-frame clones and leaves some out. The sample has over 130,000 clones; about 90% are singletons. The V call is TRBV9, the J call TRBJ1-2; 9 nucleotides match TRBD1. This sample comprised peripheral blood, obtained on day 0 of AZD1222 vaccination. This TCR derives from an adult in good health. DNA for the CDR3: TGTGCCAGCAGCCCGACCGGGACAGGGAACTATGGCTACACCTTC. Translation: CASSPTGTGNYGYTF.